Sequencing of this TCR beta chain was carried out in a study of tissue T cells after allogeneic stem cell transplantation. At the level of the study: Of the grafts for graft-versus-host disease patients, several were unmodified and three CD34-selected. Pathologist H&E review favored samples with visible lymphocytes for sequencing among multiple samples. Study-wide results and caveats: Across patients, clones rarely overlapped, yet motif clusters were shared tissue-specifically.

This research-autopsy study prospectively enrolled adult allogeneic hematopoietic cell transplant recipients with steroid-refractory graft-versus-host disease. Clones were sequenced by immunoSEQ multiplex PCR, and TCRdb holds only the in-frame ones, with some missing. In the table there are about 660 clones, roughly 44% of which are singletons. In this sample, this clone is large (0.1 to 1%). Its antigen is not identified. The V gene's germline CDR1 is LGHNA and CDR2 YNFKEQ. V was shortened by 0 bases and J by 3 bases, with 21 bases between the two germline ends. The CDR3 has 18 residues. The rearrangement uses TRBV4-2 and TRBJ2-7; tentative D call: TRBD2 (6 bases). The sample in question was duodenal tissue, obtained at autopsy. The source is a female patient aged 40-75 years with steroid-refractory graft-versus-host disease after an allogeneic stem cell transplant. Some T cells may originate from the graft donor. The CDR3 reads CASSQDLFWGGFSYEQYF. The DNA of the CDR3 is TGTGCCAGCAGCCAAGATCTTTTTTGGGGAGGCTTTAGCTACGAGCAGTACTTC.